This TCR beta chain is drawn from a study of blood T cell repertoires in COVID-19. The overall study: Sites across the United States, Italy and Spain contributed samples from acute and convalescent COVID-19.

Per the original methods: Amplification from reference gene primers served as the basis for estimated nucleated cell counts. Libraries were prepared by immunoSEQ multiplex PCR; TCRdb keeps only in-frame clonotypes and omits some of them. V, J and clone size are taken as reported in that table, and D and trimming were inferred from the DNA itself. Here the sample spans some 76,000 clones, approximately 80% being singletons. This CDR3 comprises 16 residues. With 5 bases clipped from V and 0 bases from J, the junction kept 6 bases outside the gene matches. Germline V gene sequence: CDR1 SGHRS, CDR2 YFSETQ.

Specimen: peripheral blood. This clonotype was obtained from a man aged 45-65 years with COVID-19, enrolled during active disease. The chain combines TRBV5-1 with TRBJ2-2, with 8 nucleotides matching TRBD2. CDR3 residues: CASSKISGTNTGELFF. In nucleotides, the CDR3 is TGCGCCAGCAGTAAGATTAGCGGGACGAACACCGGGGAGCTGTTTTTT.